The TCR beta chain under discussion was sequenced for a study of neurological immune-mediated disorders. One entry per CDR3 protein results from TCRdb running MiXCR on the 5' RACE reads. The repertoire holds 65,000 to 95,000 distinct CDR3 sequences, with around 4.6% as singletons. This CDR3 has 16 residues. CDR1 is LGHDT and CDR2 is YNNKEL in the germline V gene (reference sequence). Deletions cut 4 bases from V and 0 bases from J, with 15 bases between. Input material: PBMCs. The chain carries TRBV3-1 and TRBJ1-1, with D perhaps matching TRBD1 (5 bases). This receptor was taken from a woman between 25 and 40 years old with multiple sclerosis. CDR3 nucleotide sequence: TGTGCCAGCAGCCCTGGGACCGGAGGGATGAACACTGAAGCTTTCTTT. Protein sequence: CASSPGTGGMNTEAFF.